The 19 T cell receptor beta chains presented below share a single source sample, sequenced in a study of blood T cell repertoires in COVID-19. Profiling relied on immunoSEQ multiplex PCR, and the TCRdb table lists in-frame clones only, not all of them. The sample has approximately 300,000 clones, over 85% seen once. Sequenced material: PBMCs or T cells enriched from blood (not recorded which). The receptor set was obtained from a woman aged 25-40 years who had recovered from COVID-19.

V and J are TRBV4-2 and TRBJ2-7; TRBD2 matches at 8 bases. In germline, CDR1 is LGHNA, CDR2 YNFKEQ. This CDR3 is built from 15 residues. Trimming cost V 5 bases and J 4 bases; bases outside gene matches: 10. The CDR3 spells CASSAGLEIIYEQYF. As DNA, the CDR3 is TGTGCCAGCAGCGCGGGACTAGAAATTATTTACGAGCAGTACTTC.

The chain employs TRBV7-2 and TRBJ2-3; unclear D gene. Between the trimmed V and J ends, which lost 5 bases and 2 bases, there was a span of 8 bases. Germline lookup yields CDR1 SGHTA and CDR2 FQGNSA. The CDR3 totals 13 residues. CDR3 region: CASSPSDTDTQYF. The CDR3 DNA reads TGTGCCAGCAGCCCGAGCGACACAGATACGCAGTATTTT.

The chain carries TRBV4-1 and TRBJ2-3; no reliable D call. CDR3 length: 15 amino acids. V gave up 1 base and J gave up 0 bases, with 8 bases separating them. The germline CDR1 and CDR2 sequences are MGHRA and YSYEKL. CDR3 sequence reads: CASSQVGASTDTQYF. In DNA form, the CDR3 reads TGCGCCAGCAGCCAAGTAGGAGCTAGCACAGATACGCAGTATTTT.

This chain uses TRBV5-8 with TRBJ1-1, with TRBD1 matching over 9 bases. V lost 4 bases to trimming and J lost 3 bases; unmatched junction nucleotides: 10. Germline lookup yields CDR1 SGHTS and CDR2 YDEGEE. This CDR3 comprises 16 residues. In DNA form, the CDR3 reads TGTGCCAGCAGCGACCTAGACAGGGGGGAAGACACTGAAGCTTTCTTT. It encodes CASSDLDRGEDTEAFF.

The chain's CDR3 is CASPLTAYNSPLHF. CDR3 nucleotides: TGTGCCAGCCCCCTGACAGCTTATAATTCACCCCTCCACTTT. The chain combines TRBV5-4 with TRBJ1-6; a possible D gene is TRBD1 (5 bases). CDR3 size: 14 residues. The germline V and J ends were trimmed by 7 bases and 4 bases, with 12 bases remaining between them. Germline V gene sequence: CDR1 SGHNT, CDR2 YYREEE (reference sequence).

The chain's CDR3 is CASSKARQGAGNTIYF. DNA for the CDR3: TGTGCCAGCAGCAAAGCGAGGCAGGGGGCCGGAAACACCATATATTTT. The genes are TRBV21-1 and TRBJ1-3; TRBD1, the table's D call, lacks a check against the DNA. TRBV21-1 is a known pseudogene. The length of the CDR3 is 16 residues.

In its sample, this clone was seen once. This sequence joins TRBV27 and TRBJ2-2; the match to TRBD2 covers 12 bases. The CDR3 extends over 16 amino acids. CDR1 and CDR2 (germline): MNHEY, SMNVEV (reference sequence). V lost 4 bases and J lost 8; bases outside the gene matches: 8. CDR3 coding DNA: TGTGCCAGCAGTTCCCTGACGACTAGCGGGAGAGGGGAGCTGTTTTTT. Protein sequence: CASSSLTTSGRGELFF.

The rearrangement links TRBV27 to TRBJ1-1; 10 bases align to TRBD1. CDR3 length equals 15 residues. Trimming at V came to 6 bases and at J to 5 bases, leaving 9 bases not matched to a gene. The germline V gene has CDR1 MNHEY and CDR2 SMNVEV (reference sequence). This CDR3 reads CASSQSTGGRTEAFF. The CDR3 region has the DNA TGTGCCAGCAGCCAATCGACAGGGGGCAGGACTGAAGCTTTCTTT.

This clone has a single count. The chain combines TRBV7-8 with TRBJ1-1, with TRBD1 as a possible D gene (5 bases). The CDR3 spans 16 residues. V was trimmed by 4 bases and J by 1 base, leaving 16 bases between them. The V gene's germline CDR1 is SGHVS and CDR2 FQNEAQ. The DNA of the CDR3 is TGTGCCAGCAGCTCATCATACGGACACCAGAACACTGAAGCTTTCTTT. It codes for CASSSSYGHQNTEAFF.

The CDR3 spells CASRLGQGAYGYTF. The CDR3 nucleotides read TGTGCCAGCAGGCTGGGACAGGGCGCCTATGGCTACACCTTC. The J gene is TRBJ1-2, the V gene TRBV7-2; 9 nucleotides line up with TRBD1. This CDR3 contains 14 residues. The germline V gene has CDR1 SGHTA and CDR2 FQGNSA. With V trimmed by 6 bases and J by 4 bases, 6 bases remained unmatched.

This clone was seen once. This CDR3 is CASSQDLRDPPYEQYF. Here the CDR3 DNA reads TGTGCCAGCAGCCAAGATTTGCGGGACCCCCCCTACGAGCAGTACTTC. J is TRBJ2-7 and V is TRBV3-1 (or the pseudogene TRBV3-2); weak D call: TRBD2 (6 bases). The CDR3 is made up of 16 amino acids. V shed 0 bases and J shed 2 bases, with 14 bases lying between them. Germline CDR1 and CDR2: LGHDT and YNNKEL (reference sequence).

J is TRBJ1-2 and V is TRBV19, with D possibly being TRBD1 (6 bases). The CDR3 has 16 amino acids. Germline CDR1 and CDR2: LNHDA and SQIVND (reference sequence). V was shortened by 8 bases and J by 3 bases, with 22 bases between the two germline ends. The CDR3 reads CASSPEQGVGYYGYTF. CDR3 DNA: TGTGCCAGTTCCCCAGAACAGGGAGTCGGTTACTATGGCTACACCTTC. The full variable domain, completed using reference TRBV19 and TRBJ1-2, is DGGITQSPKYLFRKEGQNVTLSCEQNLNHDAMYWYRQDPGQGLRLIYYSQIVNDFQKGDIAEGYSVSREKKESFPLTVTSAQKNPTAFYLCASSPEQGVGYYGYTFGSGTRLTVV.

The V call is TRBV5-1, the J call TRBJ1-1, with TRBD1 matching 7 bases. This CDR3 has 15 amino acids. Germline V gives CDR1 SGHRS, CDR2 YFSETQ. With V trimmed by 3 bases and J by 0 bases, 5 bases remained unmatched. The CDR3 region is CASSSGQELNTEAFF. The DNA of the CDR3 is TGCGCCAGCAGCTCAGGACAGGAGCTGAACACTGAAGCTTTCTTT.

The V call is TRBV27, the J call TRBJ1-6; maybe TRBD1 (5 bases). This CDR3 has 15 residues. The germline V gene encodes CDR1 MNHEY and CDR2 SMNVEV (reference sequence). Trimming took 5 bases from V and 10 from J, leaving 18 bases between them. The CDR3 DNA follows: TGTGCCAGCAGTCGGGGGGAATTCCTAGGGTCACCCCTCCACTTT. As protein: CASSRGEFLGSPLHF.

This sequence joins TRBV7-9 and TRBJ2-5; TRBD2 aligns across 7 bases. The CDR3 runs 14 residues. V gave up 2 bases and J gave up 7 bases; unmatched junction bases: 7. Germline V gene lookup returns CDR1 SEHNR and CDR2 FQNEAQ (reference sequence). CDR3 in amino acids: CASSLYGGRGTQYF. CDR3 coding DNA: TGTGCCAGCAGCTTATATGGCGGGAGAGGGACCCAGTACTTC.

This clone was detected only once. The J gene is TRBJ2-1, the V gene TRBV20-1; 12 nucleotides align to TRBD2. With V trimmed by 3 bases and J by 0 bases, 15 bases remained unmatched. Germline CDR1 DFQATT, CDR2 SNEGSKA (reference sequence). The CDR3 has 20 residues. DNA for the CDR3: TGCAGTGCTAGTGCATTCAGCCCAGGACTAGCGGGGAGCTCCTACAATGAGCAGTTCTTC. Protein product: CSASAFSPGLAGSSYNEQFF.

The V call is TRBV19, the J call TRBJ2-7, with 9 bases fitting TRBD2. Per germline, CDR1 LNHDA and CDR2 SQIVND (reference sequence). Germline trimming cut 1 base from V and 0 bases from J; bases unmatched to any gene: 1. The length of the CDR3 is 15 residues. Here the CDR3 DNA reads TGTGCCAGTAGTATAGTTAGCGGGAGCTCCTACGAGCAGTACTTC. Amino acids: CASSIVSGSSYEQYF. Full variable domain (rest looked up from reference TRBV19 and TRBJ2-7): DGGITQSPKYLFRKEGQNVTLSCEQNLNHDAMYWYRQDPGQGLRLIYYSQIVNDFQKGDIAEGYSVSREKKESFPLTVTSAQKNPTAFYLCASSIVSGSSYEQYFGPGTRLTVT.

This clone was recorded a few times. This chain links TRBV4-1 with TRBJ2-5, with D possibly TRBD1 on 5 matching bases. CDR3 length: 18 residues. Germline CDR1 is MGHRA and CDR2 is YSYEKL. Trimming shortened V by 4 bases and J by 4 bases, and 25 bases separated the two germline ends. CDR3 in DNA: TGCGCCAGCAGCCGATACGACAGTTTCGTAGCCCGTCGAGAGACCCAGTACTTC. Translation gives CASSRYDSFVARRETQYF.

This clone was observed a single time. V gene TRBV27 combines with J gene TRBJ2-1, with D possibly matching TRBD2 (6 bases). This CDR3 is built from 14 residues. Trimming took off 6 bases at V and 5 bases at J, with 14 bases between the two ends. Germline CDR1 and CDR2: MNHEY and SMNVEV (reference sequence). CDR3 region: CASRTPGLHNEQFF. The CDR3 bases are TGTGCCAGCAGGACCCCGGGACTCCACAATGAGCAGTTCTTC.